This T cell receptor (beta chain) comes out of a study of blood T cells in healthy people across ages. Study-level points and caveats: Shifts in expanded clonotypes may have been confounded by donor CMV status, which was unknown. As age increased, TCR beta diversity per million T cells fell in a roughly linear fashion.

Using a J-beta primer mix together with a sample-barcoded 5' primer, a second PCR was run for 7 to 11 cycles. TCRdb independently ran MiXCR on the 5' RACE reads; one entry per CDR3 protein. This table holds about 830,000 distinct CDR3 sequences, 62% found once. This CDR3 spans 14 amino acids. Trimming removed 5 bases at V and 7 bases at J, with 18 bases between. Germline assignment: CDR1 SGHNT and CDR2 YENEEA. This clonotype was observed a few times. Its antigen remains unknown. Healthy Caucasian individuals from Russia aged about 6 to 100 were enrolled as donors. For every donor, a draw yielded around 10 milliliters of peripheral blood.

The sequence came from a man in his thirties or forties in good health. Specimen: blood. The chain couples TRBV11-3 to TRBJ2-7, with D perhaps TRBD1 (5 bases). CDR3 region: CASSPQTGASEQYF. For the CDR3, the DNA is TGTGCCAGCAGCCCCCAGACTGGGGCAAGTGAGCAGTACTTC.